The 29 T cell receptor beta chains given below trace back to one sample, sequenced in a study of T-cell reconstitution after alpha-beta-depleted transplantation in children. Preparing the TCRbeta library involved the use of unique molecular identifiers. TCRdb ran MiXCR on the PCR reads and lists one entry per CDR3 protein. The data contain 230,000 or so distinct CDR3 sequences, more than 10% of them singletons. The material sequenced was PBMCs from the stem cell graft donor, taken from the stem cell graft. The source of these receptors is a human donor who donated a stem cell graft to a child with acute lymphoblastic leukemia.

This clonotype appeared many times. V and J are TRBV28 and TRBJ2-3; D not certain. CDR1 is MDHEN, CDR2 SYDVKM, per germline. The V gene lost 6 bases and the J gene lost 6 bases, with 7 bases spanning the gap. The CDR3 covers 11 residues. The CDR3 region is CASSSFDTQYF. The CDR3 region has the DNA TGTGCCAGCAGCTCCTTTGATACGCAGTATTTT.

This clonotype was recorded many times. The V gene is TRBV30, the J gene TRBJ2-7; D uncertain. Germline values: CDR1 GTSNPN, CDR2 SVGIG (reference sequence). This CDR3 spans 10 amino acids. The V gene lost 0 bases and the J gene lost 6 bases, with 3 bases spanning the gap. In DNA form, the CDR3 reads TGTGCCTGGAGTGTAACCGAGCAGTACTTC. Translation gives CAWSVTEQYF.

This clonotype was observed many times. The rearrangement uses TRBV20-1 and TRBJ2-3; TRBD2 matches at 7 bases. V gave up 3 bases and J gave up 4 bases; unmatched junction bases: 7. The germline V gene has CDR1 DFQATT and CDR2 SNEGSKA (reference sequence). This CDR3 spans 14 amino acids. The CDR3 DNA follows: TGCAGTGCTAGTGCGGCGGGGGACTCAGATACGCAGTATTTT. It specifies CSASAAGDSDTQYF.

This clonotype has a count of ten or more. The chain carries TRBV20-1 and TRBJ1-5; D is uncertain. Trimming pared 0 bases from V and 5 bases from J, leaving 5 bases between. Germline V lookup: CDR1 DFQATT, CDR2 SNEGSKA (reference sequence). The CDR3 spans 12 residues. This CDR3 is CSARDLYQPQHF. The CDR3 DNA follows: TGCAGTGCTAGAGATCTGTATCAGCCCCAGCATTTT.

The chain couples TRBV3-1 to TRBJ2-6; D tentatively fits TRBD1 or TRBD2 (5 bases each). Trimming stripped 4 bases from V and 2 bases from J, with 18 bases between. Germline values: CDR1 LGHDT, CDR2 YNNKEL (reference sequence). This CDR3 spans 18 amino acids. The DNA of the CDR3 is TGTGCCAGCAGCCCCGCCGGGGCTGGTAGCACTGGGGCCAACGTCCTGACTTTC. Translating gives CASSPAGAGSTGANVLTF.

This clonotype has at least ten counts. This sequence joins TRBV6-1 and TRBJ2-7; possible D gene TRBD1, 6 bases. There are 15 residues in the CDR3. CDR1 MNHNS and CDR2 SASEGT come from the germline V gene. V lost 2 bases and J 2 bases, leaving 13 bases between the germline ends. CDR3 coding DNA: TGTGCCAGCAGTGAAAGGTTGAAGGGGGCCTACGAGCAGTACTTC. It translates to CASSERLKGAYEQYF.

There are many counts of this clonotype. The chain's CDR3 is CSATGGLYNEQFF. The DNA of the CDR3 is TGCAGTGCTACCGGCGGGCTCTACAATGAGCAGTTCTTC. The chain links TRBV20-1 to TRBJ2-1; maybe TRBD2 (5 bases). Germline V gene lookup returns CDR1 DFQATT and CDR2 SNEGSKA (reference sequence). This CDR3 is 13 amino acids long. V was clipped by 4 bases and J by 3 bases, with 10 bases between them.

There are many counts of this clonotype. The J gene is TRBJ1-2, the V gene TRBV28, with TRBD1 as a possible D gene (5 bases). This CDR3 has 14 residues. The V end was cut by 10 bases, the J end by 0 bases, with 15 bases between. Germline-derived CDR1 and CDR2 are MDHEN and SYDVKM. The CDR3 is CATRPGPANYGYTF. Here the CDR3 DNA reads TGTGCCACTCGGCCGGGACCGGCTAACTATGGCTACACCTTC.

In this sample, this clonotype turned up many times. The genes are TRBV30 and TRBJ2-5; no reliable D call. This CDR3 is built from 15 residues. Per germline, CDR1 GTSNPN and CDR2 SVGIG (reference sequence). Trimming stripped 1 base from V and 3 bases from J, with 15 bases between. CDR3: CAWSEVARVEETQYF. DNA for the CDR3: TGTGCCTGGAGTGAGGTGGCTAGAGTGGAAGAGACCCAGTACTTC.

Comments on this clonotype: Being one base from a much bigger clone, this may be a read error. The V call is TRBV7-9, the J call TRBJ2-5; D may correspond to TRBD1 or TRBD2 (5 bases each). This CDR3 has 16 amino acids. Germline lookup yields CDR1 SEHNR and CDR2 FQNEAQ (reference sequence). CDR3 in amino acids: CAGSDRDAGVYETQYF. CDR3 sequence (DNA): TGTGCCGGCAGCGACCGGGACGCCGGGGTGTATGAGACCCAGTACTTC. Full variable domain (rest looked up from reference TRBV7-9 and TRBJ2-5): DTGVSQNPRHKITKRGQNVTFRCDPISEHNRLYWYRQTLGQGPEFLTYFQNEAQLEKSRLLSDRFSAERPKGSFSTLEIQRTEQGDSAMYLCAGSDRDAGVYETQYFGPGTRLLVL.

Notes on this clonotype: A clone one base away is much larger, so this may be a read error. DNA of the CDR3: TGTGCCAGCAGTTTAACCGCCTCCTACCAGCAGTACTTC. This sequence encodes CASSLTASYQQYF. The chain links TRBV27 to TRBJ2-7; D not certain. Germline assignment: CDR1 MNHEY and CDR2 SMNVEV (reference sequence). The CDR3 totals 13 residues.

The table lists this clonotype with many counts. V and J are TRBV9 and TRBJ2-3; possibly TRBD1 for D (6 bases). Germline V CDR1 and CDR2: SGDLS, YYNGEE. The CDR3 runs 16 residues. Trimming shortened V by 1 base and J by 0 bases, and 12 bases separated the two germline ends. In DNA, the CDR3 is TGTGCCAGCAGCGTACGGGACATCACTAGCACAGATACGCAGTATTTT. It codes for CASSVRDITSTDTQYF.

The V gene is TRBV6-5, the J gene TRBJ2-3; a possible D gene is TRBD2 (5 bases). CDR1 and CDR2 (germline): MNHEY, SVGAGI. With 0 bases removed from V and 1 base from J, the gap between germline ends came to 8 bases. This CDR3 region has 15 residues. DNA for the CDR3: TGTGCCAGCAGTTACTCAGCGGCTGGCACAGATACGCAGTATTTT. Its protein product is CASSYSAAGTDTQYF.

CDR3 in amino acids: CATSTGPQPQHF. CDR3 bases: TGTGCCACCTCGACAGGGCCTCAACCCCAGCATTTT. The chain couples TRBV19 to TRBJ1-5, with TRBD1 matching over 7 bases. V lost 10 bases, J lost 10 bases, and 10 bases stayed unmatched. There are 12 residues in the CDR3. The germline CDR1 and CDR2 sequences are LNHDA and SQIVND (reference sequence). Variable domain in full (rest from reference TRBV19 and TRBJ1-5): DGGITQSPKYLFRKEGQNVTLSCEQNLNHDAMYWYRQDPGQGLRLIYYSQIVNDFQKGDIAEGYSVSREKKESFPLTVTSAQKNPTAFYLCATSTGPQPQHFGDGTRLSIL.

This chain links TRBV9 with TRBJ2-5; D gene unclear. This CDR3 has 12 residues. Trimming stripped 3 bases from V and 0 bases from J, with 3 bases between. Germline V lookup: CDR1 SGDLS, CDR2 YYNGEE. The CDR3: CASSADQETQYF. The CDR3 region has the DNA TGTGCCAGCAGCGCGGACCAAGAGACCCAGTACTTC.

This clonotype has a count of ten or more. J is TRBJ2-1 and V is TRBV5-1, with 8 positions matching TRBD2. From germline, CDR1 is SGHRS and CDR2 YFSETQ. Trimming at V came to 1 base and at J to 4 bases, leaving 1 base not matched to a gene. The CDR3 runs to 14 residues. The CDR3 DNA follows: TGCGCCAGCAGCTTGACTAGCGGATACAATGAGCAGTTCTTC. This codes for CASSLTSGYNEQFF.

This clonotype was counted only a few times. The CDR3 here is CASSARQGNYGYTF. The CDR3 DNA follows: TGTGCCAGCAGCGCAAGACAGGGGAACTATGGCTACACCTTC. The chain uses TRBV7-9 and TRBJ1-2; 8 nucleotides match TRBD1. This CDR3 has 14 amino acids. V lost 5 bases and J lost 2; bases outside the gene matches: 4. The V gene's germline CDR1 is SEHNR and CDR2 FQNEAQ (reference sequence).

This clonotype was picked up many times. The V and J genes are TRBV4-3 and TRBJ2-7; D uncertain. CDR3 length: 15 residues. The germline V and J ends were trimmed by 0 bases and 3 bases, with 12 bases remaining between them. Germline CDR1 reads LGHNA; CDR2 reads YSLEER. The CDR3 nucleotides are TGCGCCAGCAGCCAAGATTTCATGGGGTTCTACGAGCAGTACTTC. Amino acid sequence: CASSQDFMGFYEQYF.

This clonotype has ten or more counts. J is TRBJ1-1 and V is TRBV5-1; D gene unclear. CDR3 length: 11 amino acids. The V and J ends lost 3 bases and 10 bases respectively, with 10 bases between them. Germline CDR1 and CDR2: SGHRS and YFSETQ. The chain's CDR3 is CASSSATGAFF. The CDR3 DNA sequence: TGCGCCAGCAGCTCGGCTACGGGAGCTTTCTTT.

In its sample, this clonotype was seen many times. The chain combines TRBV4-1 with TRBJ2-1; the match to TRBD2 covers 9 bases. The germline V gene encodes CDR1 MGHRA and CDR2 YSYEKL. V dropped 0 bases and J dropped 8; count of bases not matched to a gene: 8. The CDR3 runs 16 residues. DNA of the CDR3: TGCGCCAGCAGCCAAGACGGTAGCGGGGGATACGATGAGCAGTTCTTC. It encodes CASSQDGSGGYDEQFF.

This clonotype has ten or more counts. The CDR3 loop is CASSRRAGTGFPGELFF. The CDR3 DNA reads as TGTGCCAGCAGTCGTCGAGCTGGGACAGGGTTTCCCGGGGAGCTGTTTTTT. The rearrangement uses TRBV7-8 and TRBJ2-2; 9 positions match TRBD1. The CDR3 loop spans 17 amino acids. V lost 6 bases and J lost 6; bases outside the gene matches: 14. Per germline, CDR1 SGHVS and CDR2 FQNEAQ.

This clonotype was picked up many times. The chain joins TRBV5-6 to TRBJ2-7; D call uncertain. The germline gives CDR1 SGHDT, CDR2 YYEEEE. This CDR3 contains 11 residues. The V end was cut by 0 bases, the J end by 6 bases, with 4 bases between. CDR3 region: CASSLEVEQYF. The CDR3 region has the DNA TGTGCCAGCAGCTTGGAGGTCGAGCAGTACTTC.

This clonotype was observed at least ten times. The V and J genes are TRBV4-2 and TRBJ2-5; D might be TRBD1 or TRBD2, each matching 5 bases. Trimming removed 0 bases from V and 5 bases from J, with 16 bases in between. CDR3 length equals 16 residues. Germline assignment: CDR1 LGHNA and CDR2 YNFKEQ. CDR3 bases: TGTGCCAGCAGCCAAGAGCAGGGCGGGTACGCGGAGACCCAGTACTTC. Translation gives CASSQEQGGYAETQYF.

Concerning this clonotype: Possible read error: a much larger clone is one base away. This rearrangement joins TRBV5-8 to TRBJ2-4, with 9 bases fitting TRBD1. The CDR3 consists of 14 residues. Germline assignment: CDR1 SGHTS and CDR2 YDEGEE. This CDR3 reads CASSSRDRENSQYF. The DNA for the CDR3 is TGTGCCAGCAGCTCACGGGACAGGGAAAACAGTCAGTACTTC.

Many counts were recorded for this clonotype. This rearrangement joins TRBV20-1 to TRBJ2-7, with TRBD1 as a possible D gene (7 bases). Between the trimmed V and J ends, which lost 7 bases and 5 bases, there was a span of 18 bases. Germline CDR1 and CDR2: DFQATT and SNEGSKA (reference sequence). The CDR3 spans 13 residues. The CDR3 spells CSGIQQGRNEQYF. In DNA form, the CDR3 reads TGCAGTGGTATACAACAGGGGAGGAACGAGCAGTACTTC.

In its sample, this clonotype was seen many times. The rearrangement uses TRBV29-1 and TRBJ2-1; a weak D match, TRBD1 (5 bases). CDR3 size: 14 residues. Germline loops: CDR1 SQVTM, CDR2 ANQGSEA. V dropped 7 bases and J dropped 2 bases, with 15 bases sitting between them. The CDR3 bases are TGCAGCGCATGTGAAGGGGCCCCCTACAATGAGCAGTTCTTC. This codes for CSACEGAPYNEQFF.

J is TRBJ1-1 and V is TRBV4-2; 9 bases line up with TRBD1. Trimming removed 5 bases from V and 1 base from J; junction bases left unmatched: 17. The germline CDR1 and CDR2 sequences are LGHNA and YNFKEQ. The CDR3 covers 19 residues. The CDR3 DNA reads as TGTGCCAGCAGCGCCACCCGTCCGAGACAGGGGGAGCGGAACACTGAAGCTTTCTTT. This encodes CASSATRPRQGERNTEAFF.

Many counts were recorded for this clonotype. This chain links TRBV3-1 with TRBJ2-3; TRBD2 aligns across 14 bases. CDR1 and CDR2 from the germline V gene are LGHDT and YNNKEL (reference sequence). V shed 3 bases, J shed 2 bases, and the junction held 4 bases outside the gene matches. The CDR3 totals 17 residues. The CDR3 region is CASSHGTSGGPTDTQYF. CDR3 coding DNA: TGTGCCAGCAGCCACGGGACTAGCGGGGGACCCACAGATACGCAGTATTTT.

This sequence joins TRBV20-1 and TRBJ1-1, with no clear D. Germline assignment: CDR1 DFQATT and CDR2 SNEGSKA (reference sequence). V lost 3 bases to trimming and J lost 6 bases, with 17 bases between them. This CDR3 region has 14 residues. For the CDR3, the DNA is TGCAGTGCTAGGGGCCCCCCCGGGGAGGCTGAAGCTTTCTTT. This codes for CSARGPPGEAEAFF.